A single sample gave rise to the 17 T cell receptor beta chains below, sequenced in a study of blood T cell repertoires in COVID-19. Sequencing used immunoSEQ multiplex PCR; TCRdb keeps in-frame clones, though not all of them. The table shows approximately 220,000 clones, with roughly 80% occurring only once. The sample consisted of peripheral blood. Receptors originate from a woman aged 40 to 49 with active or convalescent COVID-19.

This chain links TRBV6-1 with TRBJ1-2; 9 nucleotides line up with TRBD1. Looked up from germline, CDR1 is MNHNS and CDR2 is SASEGT. The V and J ends lost 2 bases and 8 bases, in that order; junction bases with no gene match: 6. The CDR3 is 14 residues long. In nucleotides, the CDR3 is TGTGCCAGCAGTGAACCGGGACAGGGAGGGGGCTACACCTTC. Translation: CASSEPGQGGGYTF.

This sequence joins TRBV19 and TRBJ2-3; D unresolved. Trimming shortened V by 7 bases and J by 3 bases, and 11 bases separated the two germline ends. The CDR3 loop spans 13 amino acids. The germline CDR1 and CDR2 sequences are LNHDA and SQIVND (reference sequence). This CDR3 reads CASKSDGTDTQYF. DNA of the CDR3: TGTGCCAGTAAAAGCGACGGAACAGATACGCAGTATTTT.

This clone was counted once. The gene calls are TRBV14 and TRBJ2-3; weak D call: TRBD2 (6 bases). Trimming took 4 bases from V and 5 from J, leaving 19 bases between them. Germline assignment: CDR1 SGHDN and CDR2 FVKESK. This CDR3 is built from 16 residues. CDR3 protein: CASSRGRPPGRDTQYF. The CDR3 DNA reads TGTGCCAGCAGCCGAGGGAGGCCGCCAGGGAGAGATACGCAGTATTTT.

The chain couples TRBV5-4 to TRBJ1-1; TRBD1 matches at 12 bases. This CDR3 region has 18 residues. Germline trimming cut 4 bases from V and 4 bases from J; bases unmatched to any gene: 14. Germline V gives CDR1 SGHNT, CDR2 YYREEE (reference sequence). The CDR3 loop is CASSGGDRGRGRGTEAFF. The CDR3 nucleotides read TGTGCCAGCAGCGGGGGGGACAGGGGGCGAGGTAGGGGCACTGAAGCTTTCTTT.

This chain joins TRBV6-6 and TRBJ1-2, with D hard to call. The V end lost 3 bases, the J end lost 6 bases, and 17 bases lay between the germline ends. The CDR3 loop spans 15 amino acids. Germline CDR1 is MNHNY and CDR2 is SVGAGI (reference sequence). CDR3 bases: TGTGCCAGCAGTTATTCTCTTGCGTCGGTGGATGGCTACACCTTC. It yields the protein CASSYSLASVDGYTF.

The chain is built from TRBV19 and TRBJ1-2, with 9 bases that match TRBD1. Germline loops: CDR1 LNHDA, CDR2 SQIVND (reference sequence). This CDR3 has 15 amino acids. V shed 7 bases, J shed 7 bases, and the junction held 13 bases outside the gene matches. The CDR3 DNA is TGTGCCAGTACCCCTCAGGGGGGACAGGGTGGTGGCTACACCTTC. Translating gives CASTPQGGQGGGYTF.

The chain combines TRBV5-1 with TRBJ2-2; 8 bases are a match to TRBD1. CDR1 is SGHRS and CDR2 is YFSETQ in the germline V gene. Trimming at V came to 4 bases and at J to 6 bases, leaving 11 bases not matched to a gene. The CDR3 is 16 amino acids. The CDR3: CASSPDRGRESGELFF. The DNA of the CDR3 is TGCGCCAGCAGCCCCGACAGGGGTCGCGAGTCCGGGGAGCTGTTTTTT. The full variable domain, with the rest looked up from reference TRBV5-1 and TRBJ2-2, is KAGVTQTPRYLIKTRGQQVTLSCSPISGHRSVSWYQQTPGQGLQFLFEYFSETQRNKGNFPGRFSGRQFSNSRSEMNVSTLELGDSALYLCASSPDRGRESGELFFGEGSRLTVL.

The sample holds a few counts of this clone. The genes are TRBV15 and TRBJ1-5; 9 bases map to TRBD1. CDR3 length: 17 residues. J gave up 7 bases and V 1 base, and 11 bases lay outside the gene matches. CDR1 and CDR2 from the germline V gene are LNHNV and YYDKDF (reference sequence). The CDR3 DNA is TGTGCCACCAGCAGAGTCGGCTCCGGGACAGGGTTCCAGCCCCAGCATTTT. It codes for CATSRVGSGTGFQPQHF.

As DNA, the CDR3 is TGTGCCAGCAGCGTAGACTTTGGGAGCACTGAAGCTTTCTTT. Translating it yields CASSVDFGSTEAFF. This chain uses TRBV9 with TRBJ1-1; D remains unclear. V lost 0 bases to trimming and J lost 4 bases, with 10 bases between them. The V gene's germline CDR1 is SGDLS and CDR2 YYNGEE. There are 14 residues in the CDR3.

This clone was detected once. The chain combines TRBV5-1 with TRBJ2-1, with 11 bases matching TRBD1. Trimming at V came to 4 bases and at J to 7 bases, leaving 7 bases not matched to a gene. Germline CDR1 reads SGHRS; CDR2 reads YFSETQ. The CDR3 spans 15 residues. The DNA of the CDR3 is TGCGCCAGCAGCCCCGGACAGGGGGCTGTAAATGAGCAGTTCTTC. Its translation: CASSPGQGAVNEQFF.

In this sample, this clone turned up a few times. The gene calls are TRBV28 and TRBJ1-1; a weak D match, TRBD1 (5 bases). Germline CDR1 is MDHEN and CDR2 is SYDVKM. The CDR3 contains 12 residues. Trimming shortened V by 4 bases and J by 8 bases, and 11 bases separated the two germline ends. The CDR3 DNA follows: TGTGCCAGCAGTTCCCTTGGGGGGGAAGCTTTCTTT. Residues: CASSSLGGEAFF. Together with reference TRBV28 and TRBJ1-1, the CDR3 gives the full variable domain: DVKVTQSSRYLVKRTGEKVFLECVQDMDHENMFWYRQDPGLGLRLIYFSYDVKMKEKGDIPEGYSVSREKKERFSLILESASTNQTSMYLCASSSLGGEAFFGQGTRLTVV.

The genes are TRBV30 and TRBJ1-2, with no clear D. Germline CDR1 and CDR2: GTSNPN and SVGIG (reference sequence). V lost 2 bases and J lost 3, with 19 bases in between. The CDR3 length is 16 residues. The CDR3 is CAWSRIRISGHYGYTF. CDR3 DNA: TGTGCCTGGAGTAGGATACGAATCAGCGGGCACTATGGCTACACCTTC.

The V call is TRBV11-3, the J call TRBJ1-1; D possibly corresponds to TRBD1 (5 bases). The CDR3 has 14 residues. Germline-derived CDR1 and CDR2 are SGHNT and YENEEA. Trimming left V 5 bases short and J 8 bases short, with 18 bases between. The CDR3 DNA reads as TGTGCCAGCAGCCCCGGGCTGGGGCTGGGAGAAGCTTTCTTT. Translating it yields CASSPGLGLGEAFF.

The chain links TRBV14 to TRBJ1-1; 7 nucleotides agree with TRBD1. This CDR3 spans 16 amino acids. V shed 1 base and J 4 bases; nucleotides not matched to a gene: 9. CDR1 and CDR2 from the germline V gene are SGHDN and FVKESK. CDR3 DNA: TGTGCCAGCAGCCAAGGACCCACAGGGGCCCTCACTGAAGCTTTCTTT. This translates into CASSQGPTGALTEAFF.

A single count supports this clone. This chain links TRBV7-8 with TRBJ1-1; D is perhaps TRBD1 (6 bases). From germline, CDR1 is SGHVS and CDR2 FQNEAQ. Trimming stripped 5 bases from V and 4 bases from J, with 11 bases between. This CDR3 has 13 amino acids. The CDR3 nucleotides read TGTGCCAGCAGCCGTCTACAGGGCACTGAAGCTTTCTTT. Translation: CASSRLQGTEAFF.

The chain carries TRBV5-5 and TRBJ1-2; TRBD1 matches at 10 bases. Per germline, CDR1 SGHKS and CDR2 YYEKEE (reference sequence). This CDR3 is built from 13 residues. J gave up 6 bases and V 3 bases, and 2 bases lay outside the gene matches. This chain's CDR3 is CASSWTGGHGYTF. The CDR3, as DNA: TGTGCCAGCAGCTGGACAGGGGGGCATGGCTACACCTTC.

This chain uses TRBV7-9 with TRBJ1-1; D remains ambiguous. Deletions cut 4 bases from V and 8 bases from J, with 11 bases between. CDR1 and CDR2 (germline): SEHNR, FQNEAQ (reference sequence). The CDR3 contains 12 residues. For the CDR3, the DNA is TGTGCCAGCAGCTCACCGGGTTTCGAAGCTTTCTTT. Residues: CASSSPGFEAFF.